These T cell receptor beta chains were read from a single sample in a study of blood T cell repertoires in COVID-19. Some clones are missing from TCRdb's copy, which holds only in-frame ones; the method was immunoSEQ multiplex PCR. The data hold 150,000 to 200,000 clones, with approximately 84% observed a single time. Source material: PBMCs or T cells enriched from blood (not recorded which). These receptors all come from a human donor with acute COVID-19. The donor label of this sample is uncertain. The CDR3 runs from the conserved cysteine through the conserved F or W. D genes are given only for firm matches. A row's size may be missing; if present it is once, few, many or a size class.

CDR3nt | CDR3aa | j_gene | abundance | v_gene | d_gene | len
TGCGCCAGCAGCCAAGAAATCACTAGCGGTACAGTTACGCAGTATTTT | CASSQEITSGTVTQYF | TRBJ2-3 | - | TRBV4-3 | TRBD2 | 16
TGTGCCAGCAGCGGGGAGGAAGCGGGAATCTACGAGCAGTACTTC | CASSGEEAGIYEQYF | TRBJ2-7 | - | TRBV4-2 | TRBD2 | 15
TGTGCCTGGAACAGCGAGGGCACCGGGGAGCTGTTTTTT | CAWNSEGTGELFF | TRBJ2-2 | - | TRBV30 | - | 13
TGTGCCAGCAGCTTAGACAGGGGGCGCATGAATGAGCAGTTCTTC | CASSLDRGRMNEQFF | TRBJ2-1 | - | TRBV7-3 | TRBD1 | 15
TGTGCCTGGAGAGTCGGAGCGGAGCCCCAGCATTTT | CAWRVGAEPQHF | TRBJ1-5 | once | TRBV30 | - | 12
TGCAGCGTTGTATTTCCGGAAATAGCGGGAAACACCATATATTTT | CSVVFPEIAGNTIYF | TRBJ1-3 | - | TRBV29-1 | - | 15
TGTGCCAGCTCACCGACGGGGACACGGGTAAATGAAAAACTGTTTTTT | CASSPTGTRVNEKLFF | TRBJ1-4 | - | TRBV18 | - | 16
TGCAGCGTTGAAATTAACGGAGACACCATATATTTT | CSVEINGDTIYF | TRBJ1-3 | - | TRBV29-1 | - | 12
TGTGCCAGCAGTGAATATTCACTTGTAGAGACCCAGTACTTC | CASSEYSLVETQYF | TRBJ2-5 | once | TRBV25-1 | - | 14
TGTGCCACCAGCCCCCGGGAGCGCACTGAAGCTTTCTTT | CATSPRERTEAFF | TRBJ1-1 | few | TRBV15 | - | 13
TGTGCCAGCAGTTACTCGCTCCGGGACAGGGTTACCTACGAGCAGTACTTC | CASSYSLRDRVTYEQYF | TRBJ2-7 | - | TRBV6-2/TRBV6-3 | TRBD1 | 17
TGCAGTGCTAGTTCAGGGGGGACAGGGGATCATTCACCCCTCCACTTT | CSASSGGTGDHSPLHF | TRBJ1-6 | once | TRBV20-1 | TRBD1 | 16
TGTGCCAGCAGCGCGGGACAGCTAACAACTAATGAAAAACTGTTTTTT | CASSAGQLTTNEKLFF | TRBJ1-4 | once | TRBV9 | TRBD1 | 16
TGTGCCACCAAGGACAGGGGATCCACTGAAGCTTTCTTT | CATKDRGSTEAFF | TRBJ1-1 | - | TRBV24-1 | TRBD1 | 13
TGTGCCAGTAGTGAGGGACAGCTTTATGGCTACACCTTC | CASSEGQLYGYTF | TRBJ1-2 | - | TRBV19 | TRBD1 | 13
TGTGCCAGCAGTCAAACTAGCGGGGGGGCCTATGAGCAGTTCTTC | CASSQTSGGAYEQFF | TRBJ2-1 | once | TRBV7-2 | TRBD2 | 15
TGTGCCAGCAGTTTATGGGCAGCGAACACTGAAGCTTTCTTT | CASSLWAANTEAFF | TRBJ1-1 | - | TRBV27 | - | 14
TGTGCCAGCAGTTACTCGACGGGGGGGACTGAAGCTTTCTTT | CASSYSTGGTEAFF | TRBJ1-1 | - | TRBV6-5 | - | 14
TGTGCGCGGGGGGACAATGAGCAGTTCTTC | CARGDNEQFF | TRBJ2-1 | - | TRBV21-1 | - | 10
TGTGCCAGCAGCCGTGACAGGGGATGGAACGAGCAGTACTTC | CASSRDRGWNEQYF | TRBJ2-7 | - | TRBV7-2 | TRBD1 | 14
TGTGCCTGGAGTGTAGGGAGAAACTATGGCTACACCTTC | CAWSVGRNYGYTF | TRBJ1-2 | - | TRBV30 | - | 13
TGTGCCACCAGCAGAGTAGTACAACAGGCCGGATATGGCTACACCTTC | CATSRVVQQAGYGYTF | TRBJ1-2 | - | TRBV15 | - | 16
TGTGCCAGCAGTCCAGGGGAGGGCTATGGCTACACCTTC | CASSPGEGYGYTF | TRBJ1-2 | - | TRBV5-5 | - | 13
TGTGCCAGCAGGGCCGAAGAGGGAGGCAACTATGGCTACACCTTC | CASRAEEGGNYGYTF | TRBJ1-2 | - | TRBV6-4 | - | 15
TGTGCCAGCAGCTTAGAAAGAATAGCGGGGGAGCAGTACTTC | CASSLERIAGEQYF | TRBJ2-7 | - | TRBV7-3 | TRBD2 | 14
TGTGCCAGCAGCTCGGCCGGGACTAGCCGGGATACGCAGTATTTT | CASSSAGTSRDTQYF | TRBJ2-3 | - | TRBV7-3 | TRBD2 | 15
TGTGCCAGCAGCGTAACAGGACAGGGGGATATCAGCTATGGCTACACCTTC | CASSVTGQGDISYGYTF | TRBJ1-2 | once | TRBV9 | TRBD1 | 17
TGTGCCACCCACCGAATCGGGGGACAGGGACCCTACGAGCAGTACTTC | CATHRIGGQGPYEQYF | TRBJ2-7 | few | TRBV11-2 | TRBD1 | 16
TGTGCCAGCAGTTTATCCACTCGGGGTACGCAGTATTTT | CASSLSTRGTQYF | TRBJ2-3 | - | TRBV28 | - | 13
TGTGCCAGCAGTTACTCTGAGGGCCGGGGGGCTTTCTTT | CASSYSEGRGAFF | TRBJ1-1 | - | TRBV6-5 | - | 13
TGTGCCAGCAGCCAAGAGGCGGGGGGGCCCTACGAGCAGTACTTC | CASSQEAGGPYEQYF | TRBJ2-7 | - | TRBV4-2 | TRBD2 | 15
TGTGCCAGCAGCTGGACAGGGTTAGACATGAACACTGAAGCTTTCTTT | CASSWTGLDMNTEAFF | TRBJ1-1 | - | TRBV5-5 | TRBD1 | 16
TGCGCCAGCAACAGGGCGGTGGGGAGCACCGGGGAGCTGTTTTTT | CASNRAVGSTGELFF | TRBJ2-2 | - | TRBV5-1 | - | 15